Reported below is one T cell receptor beta chain. Assay used: immunoSEQ multiplex PCR; TCRdb lists only in-frame clones, some missing. The table lists about 120,000 clones, 80% to 90% of them singletons. These data originate in a study of OX40 agonist ivuxolimab in advanced cancers. The overall study: Partial responses occurred in three patients (one hepatocellular carcinoma, two cutaneous melanoma).

Germline CDR1 is SGHTA and CDR2 is FQGNSA. Deletions cut 6 bases from V and 5 bases from J, with 16 bases between. CDR3 size: 14 residues. This TCR derives from an adult with an advanced solid tumor such as melanoma, head and neck, liver or kidney cancer. The material was CD4+ or CD8+ T cells sorted from blood, obtained in a trial of the OX40 agonist ivuxolimab. The chain joins TRBV7-2 to TRBJ2-5; TRBD2 is a possible D gene (5 bases). CDR3 DNA sequence: TGTGCCAGCAGGAGAGACACGGGGTGGGAGACCCAGTACTTC. This codes for CASRRDTGWETQYF.